A single sample gave rise to the 18 T cell receptor beta chains below, sequenced in a study of regulatory T cells in long-lasting Graves disease. CDR3-region Arm-PCR and iRepertoire HTBI primers produced the TCR beta libraries. TCRdb processed the multiplex PCR reads anew with MiXCR; each CDR3 protein has one entry. The data contain some 250,000 distinct CDR3 sequences, roughly 18% of them singletons. As to time point: newly diagnosed GD, antithyroid drugs for less than 3 months. RNA isolated from PBMCs was used to make the TCR library. This material consisted of peripheral blood mononuclear cells (PBMCs), taken at new diagnosis, from a patient treated with antithyroid drugs. Source of these receptors: a female donor with Graves disease.

This clonotype came up many times. This chain connects TRBV12-3 or TRBV12-4 to TRBJ2-3; the D is unclear. Between the trimmed V and J ends, which lost 2 bases and 4 bases, there was a span of 4 bases. The CDR3 totals 12 residues. This chain's CDR3 is CASSLLSDTQYF. The CDR3 nucleotides are TGTGCCAGCAGTTTACTCTCAGATACGCAGTATTTT.

This rearrangement joins TRBV6-1 to TRBJ2-4, with D possibly being TRBD1 (5 bases). V lost 7 bases, J lost 2 bases, and 9 bases lay in between. From germline, CDR1 is MNHNS and CDR2 SASEGT. The CDR3 runs 13 residues. CDR3 residues: CASNTGTKNIQYF. The CDR3 DNA is TGTGCCAGCAATACAGGAACCAAAAACATTCAGTACTTC.

This clonotype was recorded at least ten times. J is TRBJ1-2 and V is TRBV6-1; 7 positions match TRBD1. There are 15 residues in the CDR3. V shed 0 bases, J shed 5 bases, and the junction held 6 bases outside the gene matches. Per germline, CDR1 MNHNS and CDR2 SASEGT. The CDR3 DNA reads TGTGCCAGCAGTGAAGCAGGGACAGCATTTTATGGCTACACCTTC. It translates to CASSEAGTAFYGYTF.

The V gene is TRBV24-1, the J gene TRBJ2-5; a weak D match, TRBD1 (5 bases). V was pared by 3 bases and J by 3 bases, with 13 bases between. This CDR3 spans 15 amino acids. Germline assignment: CDR1 KGHDR and CDR2 SFDVKD. The CDR3 is CATSDRTQSEETQYF. The CDR3 DNA is TGTGCCACCAGTGATCGGACACAATCCGAAGAGACCCAGTACTTC.

This clonotype has at least ten counts. The chain uses TRBV4-3 and TRBJ1-2, with no clear D. Looked up from germline, CDR1 is LGHNA and CDR2 is YSLEER. This CDR3 has 14 amino acids. Trimming took off 0 bases at V and 8 bases at J, with 13 bases between the two ends. This CDR3 reads CASSQDIEGRGYTF. The CDR3 DNA reads as TGCGCCAGCAGCCAAGATATAGAGGGTCGAGGCTACACCTTC.

In its sample, this clonotype was seen many times. This rearrangement joins TRBV20-1 to TRBJ2-5; D perhaps matches TRBD1 (6 bases). Trimming removed 6 bases at V and 5 bases at J, with 16 bases between. Germline CDR1 is DFQATT and CDR2 is SNEGSKA (reference sequence). CDR3 length: 13 residues. Here the CDR3 reads CSALGDTPETQYF. Written as DNA, the CDR3 is TGCAGTGCGTTGGGGGACACCCCGGAGACCCAGTACTTC.

The rearrangement links TRBV6-2 or TRBV6-3 to TRBJ2-4; TRBD2 agrees at 12 bases. Germline CDR1 MNHEY, CDR2 SVGEGT. Trimming cost V 6 bases and J 1 base; bases outside gene matches: 16. The CDR3 has 20 amino acids. The CDR3 sequence: CASRGSKGGLAGGAKNIQYF. The CDR3, as DNA: TGTGCCAGCAGAGGGAGCAAGGGGGGACTAGCGGGTGGGGCCAAAAACATTCAGTACTTC.

The CDR3 DNA is TGTGCCTGGAGGGGAGGAGCGGTGGGCTACACCTTC. Residues: CAWRGGAVGYTF. This chain uses TRBV30 with TRBJ1-2; D call uncertain. The CDR3 contains 12 residues. Trimming took 3 bases from V and 8 from J, leaving 13 bases between them. Germline CDR1 is GTSNPN and CDR2 is SVGIG (reference sequence).

This clonotype was seen at least ten times. The chain combines TRBV30 with TRBJ1-2; possibly TRBD1 for D (5 bases). V was clipped by 0 bases and J by 8 bases, with 16 bases between them. The CDR3 has 14 amino acids. Germline assignment: CDR1 GTSNPN and CDR2 SVGIG (reference sequence). CDR3 nucleotides: TGTGCCTGGAGTGTAAGGGGCAGGGTCAGAGGCTACACCTTC. It is translated as CAWSVRGRVRGYTF. Full variable domain (remainder filled in from reference TRBV30 and TRBJ1-2): SQTIHQWPATLVQPVGSPLSLECTVEGTSNPNLYWYRQAAGRGLQLLFYSVGIGQISSEVPQNLSASRPQDRQFILSSKKLLLSDSGFYLCAWSVRGRVRGYTFGSGTRLTVV.

As to this clonotype: One junction end disagrees with the germline gene, perhaps due to a read error. The chain carries TRBV19 and TRBJ2-5; D may match TRBD1 or TRBD2 (7 bases each). This CDR3 contains 14 residues. Germline-derived CDR1 and CDR2 are LNHDA and SQIVND (reference sequence). The CDR3 bases are TGTGCCAGTAGTATAGATCAGGGGGGGGACAGAAGATTCTTC. It yields the protein CASSIDQGGDRRFF.

This clonotype came up a few times. The gene calls are TRBV18 and TRBJ2-1; the match to TRBD2 covers 12 bases. Per the germline V gene, CDR1 is KGHSH and CDR2 is LQKENI. V gave up 8 bases and J gave up 7 bases; unmatched junction bases: 15. The CDR3 has 17 residues. CDR3: CASTHSRTSGTGNEQFF. The CDR3 DNA sequence: TGTGCCAGCACACATTCTAGGACTAGCGGGACTGGGAATGAGCAGTTCTTC.

In this sample, this clonotype turned up many times. The CDR3: CASSPSMERVIFDEQFF. The CDR3 DNA follows: TGTGCCAGCAGTCCCAGTATGGAGCGGGTTATTTTCGATGAGCAGTTCTTC. This rearrangement joins TRBV6-1 to TRBJ2-1, with a tentative D call TRBD2 (6 bases). The ends were cut back, 5 bases at V and 8 bases at J, with 25 bases in the middle. The CDR3 length is 17 residues. Germline V gene lookup returns CDR1 MNHNS and CDR2 SASEGT.

The J gene is TRBJ2-1, the V gene TRBV12-3 or TRBV12-4; TRBD1 or TRBD2 may be the D gene (5 bases each). This CDR3 contains 14 residues. Trimming removed 6 bases from V and 9 bases from J, with 18 bases in between. The CDR3 region is CASSKWSRAGEQFF. CDR3 DNA: TGTGCCAGCAGCAAATGGAGCAGGGCGGGTGAGCAGTTCTTC.

There are many counts of this clonotype. V usage is TRBV20-1 and J usage is TRBJ1-5; D gene ambiguous. Germline CDR1 reads DFQATT; CDR2 reads SNEGSKA (reference sequence). The CDR3 has 12 amino acids. The germline V and J ends were trimmed by 2 bases and 4 bases, with 6 bases remaining between them. In nucleotides, the CDR3 is TGCAGTGCTAGACGGAGAAATCAGCCCCAGCATTTT. Protein: CSARRRNQPQHF.

The table lists this clonotype with a few counts. CDR3 sequence reads: CATSAGGSGNTIYF. As DNA, the CDR3 is TGTGCCACCAGTGCGGGGGGCTCTGGAAACACCATATATTTT. V and J are TRBV24-1 and TRBJ1-3, with D tentatively TRBD1 (5 bases). CDR3 length: 14 amino acids. The germline V and J ends were trimmed by 5 bases and 0 bases, with 7 bases remaining between them. Germline V lookup: CDR1 KGHDR, CDR2 SFDVKD.

Many counts were recorded for this clonotype. V is TRBV27 and J is TRBJ1-5, with 8 positions matching TRBD1. CDR1 MNHEY and CDR2 SMNVEV come from the germline V gene (reference sequence). The V and J ends lost 6 bases and 6 bases, in that order; junction bases with no gene match: 4. The CDR3 sequence is 13 residues long. The CDR3 DNA reads TGTGCCAGCAGCCGCGACAGGGGTCAGCCCCAGCATTTT. The encoded protein is CASSRDRGQPQHF.

In this sample, this clonotype turned up many times. The rearrangement joins TRBV12-3 or TRBV12-4 to TRBJ2-7; D gene ambiguous. Trimming pared 7 bases from V and 0 bases from J, leaving 13 bases between. CDR3 size: 14 residues. CDR3: CASTVFRDSYEQYF. CDR3 nucleotide sequence: TGTGCCAGCACTGTCTTCAGAGACTCCTACGAGCAGTACTTC.

This clonotype has ten or more counts. This chain links TRBV12-3 or TRBV12-4 with TRBJ2-7, with D tentatively TRBD1 (6 bases). The CDR3 runs to 14 residues. Trimming cost V 8 bases and J 2 bases, with 16 bases left between them. CDR3 in amino acids: CASRKSDSPYEQYF. The DNA of the CDR3 is TGTGCCAGCCGCAAATCGGACAGCCCCTACGAGCAGTACTTC.